The 32 T cell receptor beta chains presented below share a single source sample, sequenced in a study of Ad26.COV2.S vaccination and SARS-CoV-2 variants (dated by TCRdb to 2020 to 2023). The sample's treatment or condition label is to be understood as: about 20 received Ad26.COV2.S at low or high dose, single or two shots; several received placebo; per-sample allocation not given. Repertoires of vaccine and placebo recipients were sequenced from samples collected on day 63 after the first injection. Library generation was performed with the immunoSEQ multiplex PCR assay. TCRdb stores this immuneACCESS table with in-frame sequences only. Part of the clones is absent; in the studies checked, under half of the shortfall reflects unresolved V genes, and no reason is known for the rest. For this sample there are fewer than 500,000 clones; around nine tenths appear just once. 12% of the sample goes to the ten largest clones.

The specimen comprised peripheral blood, sampled in a trial of Ad26.COV2.S vaccine versus placebo. These receptors all come from a person between 18 and 60 years old who received the Ad26.COV2.S COVID-19 vaccine or a placebo.

CDR3: CASSLQGNGYTF. CDR3 nucleotide sequence: TGTGCCAGCAGCCTCCAGGGAAATGGCTACACCTTC. V is TRBV7-8 and J is TRBJ1-2; a possible D gene is TRBD1 (5 bases). This CDR3 spans 12 amino acids. The V end lost 5 bases, the J end lost 6 bases, and 10 bases lay between the germline ends. Germline assignment: CDR1 SGHVS and CDR2 FQNEAQ.

The V and J genes are TRBV11-2 and TRBJ1-2; 9 nucleotides line up with TRBD1. This CDR3 has 14 amino acids. V lost 3 bases, J lost 3 bases, and 2 bases stayed unmatched. Germline V gives CDR1 SGHAT, CDR2 FQNNGV. The CDR3 region is CASSFTGGDYGYTF. DNA for the CDR3: TGTGCCAGCAGCTTCACAGGGGGCGACTATGGCTACACCTTC.

CDR3 sequence reads: CASSPVGTGVNYGYTF. CDR3 DNA sequence: TGTGCCAGCAGCCCAGTAGGAACGGGGGTTAACTATGGCTACACCTTC. The V gene is TRBV9, the J gene TRBJ1-2; D is possibly TRBD1 (5 bases). Trimming took off 4 bases at V and 1 base at J, with 17 bases between the two ends. Germline lookup yields CDR1 SGDLS and CDR2 YYNGEE. This CDR3 has 16 residues.

The chain has TRBV10-3 and TRBJ2-5; 10 bases map to TRBD1. The germline V gene encodes CDR1 ENHRY and CDR2 SYGVKD. The CDR3 spans 15 residues. Trimming took 3 bases from V and 1 from J; bases not matched to a gene: 2. As DNA, the CDR3 is TGTGCCATCAGTGACCGGGACAGGGGCCAAGAGACCCAGTACTTC. Translation: CAISDRDRGQETQYF.

This clone was counted once. Here the CDR3 DNA reads TGTGCCAGCAGCCGACAGACTAACTCCTACAATGAGCAGTTCTTC. It is translated as CASSRQTNSYNEQFF. The chain uses TRBV6-5 and TRBJ2-1; perhaps D is TRBD1 or TRBD2 (5 bases each). Trimming removed 6 bases at V and 0 bases at J, with 12 bases between. The CDR3 runs 15 residues. The germline V gene has CDR1 MNHEY and CDR2 SVGAGI.

The V gene is TRBV6-5, the J gene TRBJ1-6; D might be TRBD1 (6 bases). Germline assignment: CDR1 MNHEY and CDR2 SVGAGI. Trimming stripped 1 base from V and 7 bases from J, with 11 bases between. This CDR3 is 15 amino acids long. CDR3 region: CASSYFAGDNSPLHF. In DNA form, the CDR3 reads TGTGCCAGCAGTTACTTTGCAGGGGACAATTCACCCCTCCACTTT.

This clone was recorded a few times. CDR3 in DNA: TGCAGTGCTAGTAGGCACTCAGGGACCCAAGAGACCCAGTACTTC. It encodes CSASRHSGTQETQYF. The V and J genes are TRBV20-1 and TRBJ2-5; the D gene could be TRBD1 or TRBD2 (5 bases each). CDR3 length: 15 amino acids. Germline CDR1 reads DFQATT; CDR2 reads SNEGSKA (reference sequence). V was pared by 3 bases and J by 1 base, with 15 bases between.

This chain uses TRBV4-1 with TRBJ1-1; 9 bases fit TRBD1. The trim removed 1 base at V and 1 base at J, leaving 7 bases unmatched. This CDR3 has 17 residues. CDR1 is MGHRA and CDR2 is YSYEKL in the germline V gene. CDR3 sequence reads: CASSQGQGEAKNTEAFF. Here the CDR3 DNA reads TGCGCCAGCAGCCAAGGACAGGGGGAGGCTAAGAACACTGAAGCTTTCTTT.

This chain joins TRBV28 and TRBJ1-1; D remains unclear. The V gene lost 6 bases and the J gene lost 2 bases, with 13 bases spanning the gap. In germline, CDR1 is MDHEN, CDR2 SYDVKM. There are 14 residues in the CDR3. The CDR3 DNA reads TGTGCCAGCAGGCCCGCGTTTGGAAACACTGAAGCTTTCTTT. Residues: CASRPAFGNTEAFF.

The chain joins TRBV3-1 (or the pseudogene TRBV3-2) to TRBJ1-6, with unresolved D. The CDR3 spans 16 residues. CDR1 LGHDT and CDR2 YNNKEL come from the germline V gene (reference sequence). Between the trimmed V and J ends, which lost 4 bases and 2 bases, there was a span of 12 bases. CDR3 residues: CASSLGGGPYNSPLHF. CDR3 nucleotides: TGTGCCAGCAGCCTCGGAGGTGGGCCCTATAATTCACCCCTCCACTTT.

A few counts support this clone. The V and J genes are TRBV28 and TRBJ2-1; D gene uncertain. This CDR3 region has 13 residues. Trimming shortened V by 3 bases and J by 7 bases, and 10 bases separated the two germline ends. The germline CDR1 and CDR2 sequences are MDHEN and SYDVKM. The CDR3 loop is CASSFQIRNEQFF. CDR3 DNA sequence: TGTGCCAGCAGTTTTCAGATCAGGAATGAGCAGTTCTTC.

The rearrangement links TRBV29-1 to TRBJ2-4; a weak D match, TRBD2 (6 bases). CDR3 length: 15 amino acids. Germline V gene data show CDR1 as SQVTM and CDR2 as ANQGSEA. V lost 3 bases and J lost 0, with 12 bases in between. The CDR3 DNA sequence: TGCAGCGTTGAGGAGGGCGCAGCAGCCAAAAACATTCAGTACTTC. Its translation is CSVEEGAAAKNIQYF.

This rearrangement joins TRBV7-9 to TRBJ1-4; D remains ambiguous. V lost 5 bases and J 0 bases, leaving 19 bases between the germline ends. In germline, CDR1 is SEHNR, CDR2 FQNEAQ (reference sequence). The CDR3 totals 18 residues. CDR3 region: CASSNWQTGDATNEKLFF. The CDR3 DNA reads as TGTGCCAGCAGCAATTGGCAGACGGGAGATGCAACTAATGAAAAACTGTTTTTT. Combining the CDR3 with reference TRBV7-9 and TRBJ1-4 gives the whole variable domain DTGVSQNPRHKITKRGQNVTFRCDPISEHNRLYWYRQTLGQGPEFLTYFQNEAQLEKSRLLSDRFSAERPKGSFSTLEIQRTEQGDSAMYLCASSNWQTGDATNEKLFFGSGTQLSVL.

The rearrangement uses TRBV29-1 and TRBJ1-5; TRBD1 might be the D (6 bases). With 6 bases removed from V and 6 bases from J, the gap between germline ends came to 9 bases. Germline V lookup: CDR1 SQVTM, CDR2 ANQGSEA. This CDR3 has 11 amino acids. The CDR3 protein is CSVGQSQPQHF. The CDR3 region has the DNA TGCAGCGTCGGACAGTCTCAGCCCCAGCATTTT.

The chain carries TRBV6-6 and TRBJ2-1; 13 bases fit TRBD2. CDR1 is MNHNY, CDR2 SVGAGI, per germline (reference sequence). V lost 6 bases and J lost 4; bases outside the gene matches: 6. This CDR3 has 16 amino acids. This chain's CDR3 is CASRGTTSGRYNEQFF. DNA of the CDR3: TGTGCCAGCAGGGGAACGACTAGCGGGAGGTACAATGAGCAGTTCTTC.

This chain uses TRBV13 with TRBJ2-1, with a tentative D call TRBD1 (6 bases). The CDR3 runs to 13 residues. Germline V lookup: CDR1 PRHDT, CDR2 FYEKMQ (reference sequence). The V gene lost 5 bases and the J gene lost 6 bases, with 11 bases spanning the gap. The CDR3 here is CASSPLTGNEQFF. DNA of the CDR3: TGTGCCAGCAGCCCCTTGACAGGCAATGAGCAGTTCTTC.

This chain connects TRBV28 to TRBJ1-6; 9 bases fit TRBD1. CDR1 is MDHEN and CDR2 is SYDVKM in the germline V gene. The V segment lost 4 bases and the J segment 1 base; nucleotides outside the gene matches: 8. The CDR3 sequence is 18 residues long. The CDR3 DNA reads as TGTGCCAGCAGTTCGGGACAGGGTGGGGAGTCCTATAATTCACCCCTCCACTTT. Its translation: CASSSGQGGESYNSPLHF.

V is TRBV10-3 and J is TRBJ2-5; tentatively, D is TRBD2 (6 bases). The CDR3 extends over 16 amino acids. V was pared by 3 bases and J by 5 bases, with 19 bases between. Germline V gene sequence: CDR1 ENHRY, CDR2 SYGVKD. CDR3 in amino acids: CAISDLGERRGETQYF. DNA of the CDR3: TGTGCCATCAGTGACCTCGGGGAGCGGAGGGGTGAGACCCAGTACTTC.

The genes are TRBV19 and TRBJ1-2; the match to TRBD1 covers 7 bases. J lost 8 bases, V lost 7 bases, and 16 bases had no gene match. Looked up from germline, CDR1 is LNHDA and CDR2 is SQIVND (reference sequence). The CDR3 has 15 residues. CDR3 residues: CASTLKAGGIRGYTF. Here the CDR3 DNA reads TGTGCCAGTACCCTGAAGGCAGGGGGGATTCGGGGCTACACCTTC.

This chain links TRBV10-3 with TRBJ1-2; a possible D gene is TRBD1 (5 bases). V was cut by 6 bases and J by 8 bases, with 13 bases left in between. Germline CDR1 is ENHRY and CDR2 is SYGVKD. CDR3 length: 12 residues. CDR3 amino acids: CAIRGTFGGYTF. CDR3 coding DNA: TGTGCCATCAGGGGGACCTTTGGCGGCTACACCTTC.

J is TRBJ2-7 and V is TRBV11-2; D gene uncertain. Germline V CDR1 and CDR2: SGHAT, FQNNGV. V was trimmed by 5 bases and J by 4 bases, leaving 9 bases between them. This CDR3 region has 12 residues. CDR3 protein: CASSVLLYEQYF. Here the CDR3 DNA reads TGTGCCAGCAGCGTTTTGTTGTACGAGCAGTACTTC.

This sequence joins TRBV7-2 and TRBJ2-1, with 8 nucleotides matching TRBD2. The CDR3 spans 15 residues. Germline V gene lookup returns CDR1 SGHTA and CDR2 FQGNSA. V lost 6 bases to trimming and J lost 8 bases; unmatched junction nucleotides: 12. CDR3 in DNA: TGTGCCAGCAGTCGAATGAGCGGGAGTCGGGATGAGCAGTTCTTC. As protein: CASSRMSGSRDEQFF.

The J gene is TRBJ1-6, the V gene TRBV6-1; no reliable D call. The CDR3 loop spans 13 amino acids. Trimming took 3 bases from V and 7 from J, leaving 7 bases between them. Per germline, CDR1 MNHNS and CDR2 SASEGT. The DNA for the CDR3 is TGTGCCAGCAGTGATTGGGCGAATTCACCCCTCCACTTT. Its protein product is CASSDWANSPLHF.

The chain links TRBV6-1 to TRBJ1-6; TRBD1 might be the D (6 bases). The length of the CDR3 is 15 residues. Germline CDR1 and CDR2: MNHNS and SASEGT. Deletions cut 1 base from V and 13 bases from J, with 17 bases between. CDR3 sequence (DNA): TGTGCCAGCAGTGAAGGGGGGCCTAGGGTCGGTCCCCTCCACTTT. Translating gives CASSEGGPRVGPLHF.

The V and J genes are TRBV30 and TRBJ2-7; a weak D match, TRBD2 (5 bases). CDR1 GTSNPN and CDR2 SVGIG come from the germline V gene (reference sequence). The CDR3 totals 12 residues. V was cut by 1 base and J by 6 bases, with 10 bases left in between. CDR3 in DNA: TGTGCCTGGAGTGCTAGCTCGTCCGAGCAGTACTTC. This encodes CAWSASSSEQYF.

The chain recombines TRBV3-1 (or the pseudogene TRBV3-2) with TRBJ2-3, with a weak D call TRBD1 (6 bases). CDR3 length equals 14 residues. Deletions cut 6 bases from V and 3 bases from J, with 13 bases between. Germline values: CDR1 LGHDT, CDR2 YNNKEL (reference sequence). The CDR3 loop reads CASRPGQKTDTQYF. The CDR3 bases are TGTGCCAGCAGACCCGGACAGAAAACAGATACGCAGTATTTT.

The chain recombines TRBV27 with TRBJ2-3; TRBD2 aligns across 12 bases. Germline V lookup: CDR1 MNHEY, CDR2 SMNVEV (reference sequence). The V and J ends lost 7 bases and 2 bases, in that order; junction bases with no gene match: 7. The CDR3 contains 16 residues. The CDR3 here is CASKELAGGTTDTQYF. CDR3 nucleotide sequence: TGTGCCAGCAAAGAACTAGCGGGAGGTACCACAGATACGCAGTATTTT.

This chain joins TRBV15 and TRBJ2-5; no clear D. The CDR3 is 11 residues long. Germline CDR1 reads LNHNV; CDR2 reads YYDKDF (reference sequence). The V end lost 0 bases, the J end lost 5 bases, and 1 base lay between the germline ends. The CDR3 bases are TGTGCCACCAGCAGAGACGAGACCCAGTACTTC. This sequence encodes CATSRDETQYF.

The chain recombines TRBV7-9 with TRBJ2-1, with D possibly matching TRBD2 (5 bases). V lost 5 bases and J 5 bases, leaving 10 bases between the germline ends. Per germline, CDR1 SEHNR and CDR2 FQNEAQ (reference sequence). This CDR3 contains 13 residues. The CDR3 sequence: CASSDTRNNEQFF. CDR3 nucleotides: TGTGCCAGCAGCGACACTAGAAACAATGAGCAGTTCTTC.

The V gene is TRBV6-2 or TRBV6-3, the J gene TRBJ2-1; D may be TRBD1 (6 bases). V gave up 0 bases and J gave up 8 bases, with 14 bases separating them. The CDR3 contains 15 residues. The germline V gene encodes CDR1 MNHEY and CDR2 SVGEGT. The CDR3 DNA is TGTGCCAGCAGTTACTCGATTCGTGAGGGGGATGAGCAGTTCTTC. It yields the protein CASSYSIREGDEQFF.

In its sample, this clone was seen once. The rearrangement links TRBV7-3 to TRBJ2-1; D not certain. The CDR3 has 13 residues. Looked up from germline, CDR1 is SGHTA and CDR2 is FQGTGA. Trimming removed 2 bases from V and 4 bases from J, with 6 bases in between. The CDR3 loop reads CASSLGQYNEQFF. The CDR3 DNA reads as TGTGCCAGCAGCTTAGGCCAGTACAATGAGCAGTTCTTC.

The V call is TRBV9, the J call TRBJ2-5, with a weak D call TRBD2 (5 bases). V shed 1 base and J shed 1 base, with 26 bases lying between them. CDR3 length equals 20 residues. The germline gives CDR1 SGDLS, CDR2 YYNGEE. CDR3 DNA: TGTGCCAGCAGCGTACGTTCGACCCCGGGGTTAAGCGATAGCCAAGAGACCCAGTACTTC. Translation gives CASSVRSTPGLSDSQETQYF. Full variable domain (outside the CDR3, taken from reference TRBV9 and TRBJ2-5): DSGVTQTPKHLITATGQRVTLRCSPRSGDLSVYWYQQSLDQGLQFLIQYYNGEERAKGNILERFSAQQFPDLHSELNLSSLELGDSALYFCASSVRSTPGLSDSQETQYFGPGTRLLVL.